The 17 T cell receptor beta chains below come from one sample, sequenced in a study of blood T cell repertoires in COVID-19. This table comes from immunoSEQ multiplex PCR, and its TCRdb copy is limited to in-frame clones, with some not included. The repertoire includes 180,000 or so clones, roughly three quarters of them detected once, and around 14% sits in the top ten. Sequenced input: PBMCs or T cells enriched from blood (not recorded which). The receptors come from a man aged 55-75 years who had been exposed to COVID-19.

J is TRBJ2-7 and V is TRBV6-2 or TRBV6-3; 7 positions match TRBD2. V lost 5 bases to trimming and J lost 0 bases; unmatched junction nucleotides: 13. In germline, CDR1 is MNHEY, CDR2 SVGEGT. The CDR3 totals 17 residues. This chain's CDR3 is CASSPPGGNNGSYEQYF. The CDR3 DNA is TGTGCCAGCAGTCCCCCCGGGGGGAACAACGGCTCCTACGAGCAGTACTTC.

The chain links TRBV5-5 to TRBJ1-4; 9 positions match TRBD1. This CDR3 comprises 16 residues. Germline V gene lookup returns CDR1 SGHKS and CDR2 YYEKEE (reference sequence). The V gene end was trimmed by 0 bases and the J gene end by 7 bases; junction bases not matched to a gene: 7. The CDR3 bases are TGTGCCAGCAGCTTGGGTGCGGGACAGGGCCCTGAAAAACTGTTTTTT. Translation gives CASSLGAGQGPEKLFF.

The V call is TRBV12-3 or TRBV12-4, the J call TRBJ1-2, with no clear D. The CDR3 has 13 amino acids. Trimming stripped 4 bases from V and 2 bases from J, with 8 bases between. CDR3 sequence (DNA): TGTGCCAGCAGTTCGTCGGAGAACTATGGCTACACCTTC. It specifies CASSSSENYGYTF.

The V gene is TRBV2, the J gene TRBJ2-7; the match to TRBD2 covers 11 bases. This CDR3 has 14 residues. Germline V gene data show CDR1 as SNHLY and CDR2 as FYNNEI. The V segment lost 4 bases and the J segment 2 bases; nucleotides outside the gene matches: 1. CDR3 protein: CASSVTSGTYEQYF. In DNA form, the CDR3 reads TGTGCCAGCAGTGTGACTAGCGGGACCTACGAGCAGTACTTC.

The V and J genes are TRBV5-4 and TRBJ2-7, with TRBD1 matching over 12 bases. CDR1 and CDR2 (germline): SGHNT, YYREEE (reference sequence). This CDR3 is built from 15 residues. With 4 bases clipped from V and 2 bases from J, the junction kept 4 bases outside the gene matches. DNA for the CDR3: TGTGCCAGCAGCCCGGGACAGGGGGCGACCTACGAGCAGTACTTC. Encoded protein: CASSPGQGATYEQYF.

This sequence joins TRBV29-1 and TRBJ1-3, with TRBD1 identical over 11 bases. This CDR3 spans 14 amino acids. Unmatched junction bases numbered 5, after V lost 6 bases and J lost 4 bases. The germline V gene has CDR1 SQVTM and CDR2 ANQGSEA. CDR3 sequence reads: CSVDGQGAGNTIYF. DNA of the CDR3: TGCAGCGTCGATGGACAGGGGGCAGGAAACACCATATATTTT.

This sequence joins TRBV6-2 or TRBV6-3 and TRBJ1-2, with TRBD1 as a possible D gene (6 bases). The CDR3 length is 14 residues. Germline V lookup: CDR1 MNHEY, CDR2 SVGEGT. V lost 2 bases and J lost 4, with 11 bases in between. CDR3 in amino acids: CASSYPGQPYGYTF. CDR3 nucleotide sequence: TGTGCCAGCAGTTACCCCGGACAGCCCTATGGCTACACCTTC.

This clone was picked up a small number of times. This chain uses TRBV27 with TRBJ2-1, with D perhaps matching TRBD2 (6 bases). Germline V lookup: CDR1 MNHEY, CDR2 SMNVEV (reference sequence). Trimming took off 4 bases at V and 4 bases at J, with 20 bases between the two ends. This CDR3 is 17 amino acids long. CDR3 in DNA: TGTGCCAGCAGTTCCACTTTTCGGCGGGGAGGATACAATGAGCAGTTCTTC. Its translation: CASSSTFRRGGYNEQFF.

This clone has only one observation. CDR3 in DNA: TGTGCCAGCAGTTTCTACGGACTAGCGGGAGAAAATGAGCAGTTCTTC. This translates into CASSFYGLAGENEQFF. The chain links TRBV27 to TRBJ2-1, with 13 bases that match TRBD2. Germline CDR1 and CDR2: MNHEY and SMNVEV (reference sequence). The CDR3 is 16 residues long. The V segment lost 3 bases and the J segment 7 bases; nucleotides outside the gene matches: 6.

In its sample, this clone was seen a few times. The V and J genes are TRBV6-5 and TRBJ1-4, with a weak D call TRBD1 (6 bases). V was pared by 0 bases and J by 5 bases, with 10 bases between. This CDR3 is built from 15 residues. Looked up from germline, CDR1 is MNHEY and CDR2 is SVGAGI. The chain's CDR3 is CASSYSRGINEKLFF. DNA for the CDR3: TGTGCCAGCAGTTACTCGAGGGGGATAAATGAAAAACTGTTTTTT.

The chain joins TRBV29-1 to TRBJ1-5; perhaps TRBD1 as D (5 bases). V lost 1 base, J lost 0 bases, and 10 bases lay in between. The CDR3 length is 15 residues. Germline-derived CDR1 and CDR2 are SQVTM and ANQGSEA. CDR3 sequence: CSVEVGGNSNQPQHF. For the CDR3, the DNA is TGCAGCGTTGAAGTTGGGGGGAATAGCAATCAGCCCCAGCATTTT. Filled out from reference TRBV29-1 and TRBJ1-5, the complete variable domain reads SAVISQKPSRDICQRGTSLTIQCQVDSQVTMMFWYRQQPGQSLTLIATANQGSEATYESGFVIDKFPISRPNLTFSTLTVSNMSPEDSSIYLCSVEVGGNSNQPQHFGDGTRLSIL.

This clone was counted only a few times. V and J are TRBV2 and TRBJ1-4; 8 bases are shared with TRBD1. The V gene's germline CDR1 is SNHLY and CDR2 FYNNEI. Trimming took 8 bases from V and 2 from J; bases not matched to a gene: 1. CDR3 length: 13 amino acids. CDR3 coding DNA: TGTGCCAGCGCAGGGGGCACTAATGAAAAACTGTTTTTT. This encodes CASAGGTNEKLFF.

This clone came up a few times. This chain uses TRBV6-1 with TRBJ2-4, with 7 bases matching TRBD2. The CDR3 totals 16 residues. The ends lost 2 bases at V and 3 bases at J; junction bases unmatched: 7. CDR1 is MNHNS, CDR2 SASEGT, per germline. CDR3 protein: CASSESWGGDKNIQYF. The CDR3 DNA reads as TGTGCCAGCAGTGAATCATGGGGGGGGGACAAAAACATTCAGTACTTC.

V gene TRBV25-1 combines with J gene TRBJ2-1; D possibly corresponds to TRBD2 (6 bases). CDR3 length: 16 residues. Germline V CDR1 and CDR2: MGHDK, SYGVNS. Trimming stripped 6 bases from V and 5 bases from J, with 20 bases between. The CDR3 region is CASSPFGGLGNNEQFF. As DNA, the CDR3 is TGTGCCAGCAGCCCCTTCGGAGGGCTGGGGAACAATGAGCAGTTCTTC. Filled out from reference TRBV25-1 and TRBJ2-1, the complete variable domain reads EADIYQTPRYLVIGTGKKITLECSQTMGHDKMYWYQQDPGMELHLIHYSYGVNSTEKGDLSSESTVSRIRTEHFPLTLESARPSHTSQYLCASSPFGGLGNNEQFFGPGTRLTVL.

The J gene is TRBJ2-5, the V gene TRBV9, with no clear D. The CDR3 consists of 13 residues. In germline, CDR1 is SGDLS, CDR2 YYNGEE. V was pared by 0 bases and J by 4 bases, with 7 bases between. CDR3 loop: CASSVGPGETQYF. The CDR3 DNA is TGTGCCAGCAGCGTAGGCCCGGGAGAGACCCAGTACTTC.

J is TRBJ1-6 and V is TRBV12-3 or TRBV12-4; no clear D gene. The CDR3 covers 12 residues. The V end lost 2 bases, the J end lost 16 bases, and 12 bases lay between the germline ends. CDR3: CASSLRSGGLHF. DNA of the CDR3: TGTGCCAGCAGTTTAAGGTCAGGTGGTCTCCACTTT.

The chain carries TRBV10-3 and TRBJ2-7; D may be TRBD2 (5 bases). Trimming took off 2 bases at V and 5 bases at J, with 16 bases between the two ends. The CDR3 contains 15 residues. Looked up from germline, CDR1 is ENHRY and CDR2 is SYGVKD. The CDR3 reads CAISEAGQEDHEQYF. In nucleotides, the CDR3 is TGTGCCATCAGTGAGGCTGGCCAGGAGGACCACGAGCAGTACTTC.